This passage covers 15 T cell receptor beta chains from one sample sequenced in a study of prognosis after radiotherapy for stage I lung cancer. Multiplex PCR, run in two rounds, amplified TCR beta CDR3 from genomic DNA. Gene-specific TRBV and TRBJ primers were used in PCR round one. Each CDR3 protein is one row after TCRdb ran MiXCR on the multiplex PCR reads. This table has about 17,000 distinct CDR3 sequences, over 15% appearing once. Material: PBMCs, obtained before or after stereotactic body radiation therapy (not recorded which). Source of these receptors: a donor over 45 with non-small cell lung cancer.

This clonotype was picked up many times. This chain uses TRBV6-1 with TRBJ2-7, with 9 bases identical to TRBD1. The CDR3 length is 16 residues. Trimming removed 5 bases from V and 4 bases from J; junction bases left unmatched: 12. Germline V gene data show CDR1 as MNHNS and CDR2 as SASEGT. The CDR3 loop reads CASSPQVGQGKYEQYV. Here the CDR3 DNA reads TGTGCCAGCAGTCCCCAAGTAGGACAGGGGAAGTACGAGCAGTACGTC.

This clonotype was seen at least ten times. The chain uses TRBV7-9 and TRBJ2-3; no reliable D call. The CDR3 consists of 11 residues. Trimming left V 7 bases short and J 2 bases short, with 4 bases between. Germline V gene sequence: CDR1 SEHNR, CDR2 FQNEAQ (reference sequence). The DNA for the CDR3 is TGTGCCAGCACTGCCACAGATACGCAGTATTTT. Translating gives CASTATDTQYF.

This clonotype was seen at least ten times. The CDR3 is CATSEGETQYF. The CDR3 DNA sequence: TGTGCCACCAGTGAAGGGGAGACCCAGTACTTC. This chain links TRBV24-1 with TRBJ2-5, with no clear D. V was clipped by 4 bases and J by 5 bases, with 4 bases between them. There are 11 residues in the CDR3. The germline V gene encodes CDR1 KGHDR and CDR2 SFDVKD.

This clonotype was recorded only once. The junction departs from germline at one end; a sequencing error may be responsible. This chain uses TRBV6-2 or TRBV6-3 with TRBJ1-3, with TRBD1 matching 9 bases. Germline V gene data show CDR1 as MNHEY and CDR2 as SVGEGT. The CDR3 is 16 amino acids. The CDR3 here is CASSYKGQGGRNIIYF. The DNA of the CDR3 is TGTGCCAGCAGTTACAAGGGACAGGGTGGGAGAAACATCATATATTTT.

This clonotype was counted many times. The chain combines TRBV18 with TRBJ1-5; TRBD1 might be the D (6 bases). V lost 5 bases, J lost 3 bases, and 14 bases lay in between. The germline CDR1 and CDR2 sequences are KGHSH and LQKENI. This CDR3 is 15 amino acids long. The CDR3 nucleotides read TGTGCCAGCTCAGAACAGGGAGGGAACAATCAGCCCCAGCATTTT. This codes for CASSEQGGNNQPQHF.

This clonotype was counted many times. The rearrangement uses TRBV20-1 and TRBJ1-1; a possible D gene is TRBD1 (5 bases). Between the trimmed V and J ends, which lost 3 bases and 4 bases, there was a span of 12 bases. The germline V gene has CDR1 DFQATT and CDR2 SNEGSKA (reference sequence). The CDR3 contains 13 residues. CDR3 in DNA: TGCAGTGCTAGGATGACCACAGGCACTGAAGCTTTCTTT. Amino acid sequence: CSARMTTGTEAFF.

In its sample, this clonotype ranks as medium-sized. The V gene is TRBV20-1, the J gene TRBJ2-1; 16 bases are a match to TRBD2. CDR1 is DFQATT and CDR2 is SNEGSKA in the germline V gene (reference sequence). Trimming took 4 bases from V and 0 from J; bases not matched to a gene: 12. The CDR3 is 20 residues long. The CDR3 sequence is CSATGPGTSGGAHSYNEQFF. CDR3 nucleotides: TGCAGTGCTACCGGACCCGGGACTAGCGGGGGGGCCCACTCCTACAATGAGCAGTTCTTC.

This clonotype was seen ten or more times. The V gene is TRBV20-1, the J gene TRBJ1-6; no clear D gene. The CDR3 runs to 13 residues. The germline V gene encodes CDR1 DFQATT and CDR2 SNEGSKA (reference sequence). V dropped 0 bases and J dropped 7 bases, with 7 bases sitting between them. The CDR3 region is CSARDPNNSPLHF. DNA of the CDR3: TGCAGTGCTAGAGACCCGAACAATTCACCCCTCCACTTT.

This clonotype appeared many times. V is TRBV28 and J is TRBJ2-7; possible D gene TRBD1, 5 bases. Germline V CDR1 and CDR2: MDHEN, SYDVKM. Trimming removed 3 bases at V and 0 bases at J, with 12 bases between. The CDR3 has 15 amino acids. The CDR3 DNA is TGTGCCAGCAGTTTTACGACAGCCAGCTCCTACGAGCAGTACTTC. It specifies CASSFTTASSYEQYF.

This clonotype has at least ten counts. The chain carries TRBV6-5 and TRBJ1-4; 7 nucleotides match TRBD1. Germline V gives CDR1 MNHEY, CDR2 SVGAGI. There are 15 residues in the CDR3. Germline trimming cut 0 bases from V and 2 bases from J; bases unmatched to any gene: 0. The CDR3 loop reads CASSYSTGTNEKLFF. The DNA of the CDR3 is TGTGCCAGCAGTTACTCGACAGGGACTAATGAAAAACTGTTTTTT.

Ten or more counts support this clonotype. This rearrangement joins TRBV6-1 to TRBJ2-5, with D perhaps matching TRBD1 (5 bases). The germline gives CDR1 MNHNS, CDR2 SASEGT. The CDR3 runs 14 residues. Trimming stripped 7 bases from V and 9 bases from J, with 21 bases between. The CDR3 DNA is TGTGCCAGCACCGGGTCCCAAGGGGCCCGGGCCCAGTACTTC. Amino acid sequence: CASTGSQGARAQYF.

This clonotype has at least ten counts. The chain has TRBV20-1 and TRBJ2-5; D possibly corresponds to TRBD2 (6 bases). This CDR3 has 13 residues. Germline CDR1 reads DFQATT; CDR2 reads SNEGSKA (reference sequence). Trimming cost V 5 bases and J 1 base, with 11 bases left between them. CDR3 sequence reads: CSARWEAQETQYF. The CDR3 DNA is TGCAGTGCTCGGTGGGAGGCCCAAGAGACCCAGTACTTC.

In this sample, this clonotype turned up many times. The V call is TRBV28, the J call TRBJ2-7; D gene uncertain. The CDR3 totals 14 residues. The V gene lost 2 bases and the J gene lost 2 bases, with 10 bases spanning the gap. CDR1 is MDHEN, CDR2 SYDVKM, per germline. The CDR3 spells CASSLISSAYEQYF. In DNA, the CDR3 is TGTGCCAGCAGTTTAATAAGTAGTGCCTACGAGCAGTACTTC.

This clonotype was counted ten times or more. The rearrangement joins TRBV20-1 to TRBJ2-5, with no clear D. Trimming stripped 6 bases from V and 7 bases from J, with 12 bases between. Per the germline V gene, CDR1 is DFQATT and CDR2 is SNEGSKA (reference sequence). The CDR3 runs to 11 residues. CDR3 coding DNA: TGCAGTGCCCAAGACGCTGGGACCCAGTACTTC. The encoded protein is CSAQDAGTQYF.

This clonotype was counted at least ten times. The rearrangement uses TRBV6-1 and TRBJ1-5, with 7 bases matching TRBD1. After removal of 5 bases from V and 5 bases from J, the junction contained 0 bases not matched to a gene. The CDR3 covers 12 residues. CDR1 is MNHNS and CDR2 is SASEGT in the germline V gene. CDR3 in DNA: TGTGCCAGCAGTACAGGGGATCAGCCCCAGCATTTT. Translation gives CASSTGDQPQHF.